This TCR beta chain was identified during a study of blood T cell repertoires in COVID-19. The CDR3 consists of 12 residues. The ends were cut back, 5 bases at V and 7 bases at J, with 11 bases in the middle. The protocol was immunoSEQ multiplex PCR, while the TCRdb copy is restricted to in-frame clones and leaves out a portion. In the table there are 95,000 to 110,000 clones, 85% to 90% of which are singletons. The specimen sequenced was peripheral blood. This TCR was sampled from a man aged 45-60 years with acute or convalescent COVID-19. The chain combines TRBV12-3 or TRBV12-4 with TRBJ1-1, with D perhaps matching TRBD1 (5 bases). The CDR3 nucleotides read TGTGCCAGCAGTATCAGGGTCAGTGAAGCTTTCTTT. Translation: CASSIRVSEAFF.